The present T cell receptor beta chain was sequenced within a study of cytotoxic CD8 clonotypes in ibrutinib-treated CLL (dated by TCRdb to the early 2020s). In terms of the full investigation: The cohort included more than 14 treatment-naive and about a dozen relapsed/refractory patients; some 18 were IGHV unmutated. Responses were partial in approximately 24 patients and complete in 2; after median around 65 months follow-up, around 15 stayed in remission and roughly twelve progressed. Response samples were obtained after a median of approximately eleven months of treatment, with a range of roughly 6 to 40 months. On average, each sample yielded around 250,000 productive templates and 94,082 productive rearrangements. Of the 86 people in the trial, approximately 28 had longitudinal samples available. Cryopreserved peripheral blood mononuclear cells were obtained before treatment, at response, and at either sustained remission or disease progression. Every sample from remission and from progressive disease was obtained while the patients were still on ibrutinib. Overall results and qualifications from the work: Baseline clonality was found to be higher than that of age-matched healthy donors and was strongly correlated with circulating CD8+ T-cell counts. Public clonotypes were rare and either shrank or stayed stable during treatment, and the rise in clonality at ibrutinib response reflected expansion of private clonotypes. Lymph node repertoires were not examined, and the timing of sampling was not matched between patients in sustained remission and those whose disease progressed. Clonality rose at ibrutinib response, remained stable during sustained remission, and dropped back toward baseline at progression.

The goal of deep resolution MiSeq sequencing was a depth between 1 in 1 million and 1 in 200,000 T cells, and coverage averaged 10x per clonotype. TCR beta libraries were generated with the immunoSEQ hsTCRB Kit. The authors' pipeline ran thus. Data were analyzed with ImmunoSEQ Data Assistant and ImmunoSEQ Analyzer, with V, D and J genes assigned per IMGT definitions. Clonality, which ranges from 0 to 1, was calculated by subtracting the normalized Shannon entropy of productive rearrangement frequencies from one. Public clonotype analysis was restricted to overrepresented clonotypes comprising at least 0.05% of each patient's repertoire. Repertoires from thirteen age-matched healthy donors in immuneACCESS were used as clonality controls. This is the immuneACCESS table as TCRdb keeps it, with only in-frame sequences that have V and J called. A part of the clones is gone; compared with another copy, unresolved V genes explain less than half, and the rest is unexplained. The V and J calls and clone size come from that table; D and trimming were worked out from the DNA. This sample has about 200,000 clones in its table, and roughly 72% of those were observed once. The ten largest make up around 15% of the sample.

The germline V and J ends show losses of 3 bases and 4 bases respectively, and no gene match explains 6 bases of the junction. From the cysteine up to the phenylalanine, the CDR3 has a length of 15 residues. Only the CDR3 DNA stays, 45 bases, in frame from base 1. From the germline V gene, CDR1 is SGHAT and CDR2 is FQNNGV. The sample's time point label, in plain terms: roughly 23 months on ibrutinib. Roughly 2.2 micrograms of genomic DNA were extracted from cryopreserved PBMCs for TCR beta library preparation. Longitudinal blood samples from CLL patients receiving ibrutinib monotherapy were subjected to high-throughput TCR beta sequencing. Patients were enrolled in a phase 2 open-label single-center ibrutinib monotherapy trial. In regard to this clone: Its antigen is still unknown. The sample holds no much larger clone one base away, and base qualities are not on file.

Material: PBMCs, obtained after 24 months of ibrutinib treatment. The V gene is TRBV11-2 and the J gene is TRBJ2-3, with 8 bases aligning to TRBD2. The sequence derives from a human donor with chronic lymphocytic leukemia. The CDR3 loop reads CASSFSGRASDTQYF. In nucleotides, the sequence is TGTGCCAGCAGCTTTTCCGGGAGGGCCTCAGATACGCAGTATTTT.